Each of the 2 T cell receptor beta chains below was sequenced from the same sample in a study of T-cell reconstitution after alpha-beta-depleted transplantation in children. Library preparation (for TCRbeta) was performed with unique molecular identifiers. Each CDR3 protein gets one entry after TCRdb re-called the PCR reads with MiXCR. The sample has hundreds of thousands of distinct CDR3 sequences, about 16% seen once. Sequencing was performed on PBMCs from the stem cell graft donor, taken from the stem cell graft. The receptors come from a human donor who donated a stem cell graft to a child with acute lymphoblastic leukemia.

This clonotype occurred many times. CDR3 nucleotide sequence: TGTGCCAGCAGTTACTCAGGGGCTAACTATGGCTACACCTTC. Protein sequence: CASSYSGANYGYTF. The chain is built from TRBV6-5 and TRBJ1-2; D might be TRBD1 (5 bases). CDR1 and CDR2 (germline): MNHEY, SVGAGI. The V end lost 0 bases, the J end lost 0 bases, and 5 bases lay between the germline ends. CDR3 length: 14 residues.

This clonotype has only a few counts. J is TRBJ2-7 and V is TRBV11-1, with D uncertain. The germline gives CDR1 SGHAT, CDR2 FQDESV (reference sequence). V lost 4 bases and J lost 5, with 15 bases in between. The CDR3 has 14 residues. CDR3 bases: TGTGCCAGCAGCTCTCTGTGGTCGGTGAACGAGCAGTACTTC. It is translated as CASSSLWSVNEQYF. Full variable domain (missing parts from reference TRBV11-1 and TRBJ2-7): EAEVAQSPRYKITEKSQAVAFWCDPISGHATLYWYRQILGQGPELLVQFQDESVVDDSQLPKDRFSAERLKGVDSTLKIQPAELGDSAMYLCASSSLWSVNEQYFGPGTRLTVT.